This T cell receptor (beta chain) emerged from a study of T cell responses to AZD1222 COVID-19 vaccine. Measured with immunoSEQ multiplex PCR; TCRdb has only the in-frame clones, and not every one. The sample records more than 85,000 clones, approximately 92% being singletons. V was clipped by 5 bases and J by 7 bases; unmatched bases: 9. The CDR3 is 17 residues long. Germline V gives CDR1 SGHNT, CDR2 YYREEE (reference sequence). This clone was detected a few times. This clonotype was obtained from an adult who received the AZD1222 COVID-19 vaccine. Sequenced here: peripheral blood, sampled 28 days after the second AZD1222 dose. V gene TRBV5-4 combines with J gene TRBJ2-2; 15 nucleotides match TRBD2. The CDR3 loop reads CASRRTSGRASGGELFF. As DNA, the CDR3 is TGTGCCAGCAGACGGACTAGCGGGAGGGCCTCAGGCGGGGAGCTGTTTTTT.